The following is a T cell receptor beta chain sequence with its context. The antigen remains unidentified. Libraries were prepared by immunoSEQ multiplex PCR; TCRdb keeps only in-frame clonotypes and omits some of them. The profile shows about 88,000 clones, about 89% of them singletons. These data belong to a study of T cell responses to AZD1222 COVID-19 vaccine. The germline V gene has CDR1 LNHDA and CDR2 SQIVND (reference sequence). The CDR3 is made up of 15 amino acids. The V end lost 7 bases, the J end lost 2 bases, and 15 bases lay between the germline ends. Study outcomes and limitations: With two AZD1222 doses given, Spike-specific TCR breadth and depth both rose. Researchers report vaccine-associated CD4 TCRs spanning spike, with dominance at 160-218 and 743-854.

Sequenced here: peripheral blood, sampled 28 days after the second AZD1222 dose. V is TRBV19 and J is TRBJ1-5, with D tentatively TRBD1 (5 bases). The source of this sequence is an adult who received the AZD1222 COVID-19 vaccine. CDR3 sequence reads: CASKPSLGRNQPQHF. Here the CDR3 DNA reads TGTGCCAGTAAACCCTCCCTGGGGCGCAATCAGCCCCAGCATTTT.